This T cell receptor beta chain was sequenced for a study of T cell responses to AZD1222 COVID-19 vaccine. Produced via immunoSEQ multiplex PCR; TCRdb's table is partial and in-frame only. The repertoire holds about 130,000 clones, with 88% as singletons. Germline V gene lookup returns CDR1 SEHNR and CDR2 FQNEAQ (reference sequence). CDR3 length: 13 residues. The V and J ends lost 5 bases and 1 base respectively, with 8 bases between them. The chain uses TRBV7-9 and TRBJ1-1, with D maybe TRBD1 (5 bases). Sequenced material: peripheral blood, taken on day 0 of MenACWY control vaccination. This sequence was found in an adult in good health. The CDR3 region has the DNA TGTGCCAGCAGCGACAGTAGGAACACTGAAGCTTTCTTT. Residues: CASSDSRNTEAFF.